The entry below gives a single TCR beta chain sequence along with its context. By sample share, this clonotype is medium-sized (0.01 to 0.1%). Its antigen target is currently unknown. No base-level quality is on record; no much larger clone is a single base apart. The data derive from a study of patients and donors after allogeneic stem cell transplantation (dated by TCRdb to 2018 to 2021). V lost 6 bases and J lost 6 bases; the stretch between them is 8 bases long. From its cysteine to its phenylalanine, the CDR3 spans 11 amino acids. CDR3 DNA only is kept here, 33 bases in frame from base 1. Library method: RT-PCR. Sequenced using a NextSeq 550. TCRdb reanalyzed the raw reads on its own, using fastp at Q25 for trimming and MiXCR for clone calling, and kept in-frame beta chains. Identical CDR3 proteins give one entry, which carries the most common genes and DNA. For this sample there are around 4,100 distinct CDR3 sequences; 20% to 25% appear just once. The top ten clones comprise roughly 16% of the sample.

This TCR was recovered from a human donor who was either an allogeneic HSCT recipient or a stem cell or donor lymphocyte infusion donor (not recorded which). It is not recorded whose cells these are; they may come from a transplant donor. The chain uses TRBV12-3 or TRBV12-4 and TRBJ2-5, with the identity of the D gene unclear. What was sequenced was blood, either unsorted or a sorted T cell fraction (not recorded which). The DNA sequence is given as TGTGCCAGCAGCCCTAGTAAGACCCAGTACTTC. Its protein is CASSPSKTQYF.